This TCR beta chain was sequenced during a study of T-cell reconstitution after alpha-beta-depleted transplantation in children. V trimming: 3 bases; J trimming: 7 bases; junction bases outside the gene matches: 9. The CDR3 contains 16 residues. Per germline, CDR1 SGHTA and CDR2 FQGNSA. A TCRbeta library incorporating unique molecular identifiers was prepared. MiXCR, applied by TCRdb to the PCR reads, yields one record per CDR3 protein. The data show about 870,000 distinct CDR3 sequences, roughly 15% seen once. The count of this clonotype is one. This sequence was found in a male patient under 18 who had a stem cell transplant for acute lymphoblastic leukemia, so the T cells may come from the graft donor. The rearrangement joins TRBV7-2 to TRBJ2-4; the match to TRBD2 covers 10 bases. Sample: PBMCs, mostly from graft donor cells, taken 360 days after TCRalphabeta/CD19-depleted stem cell transplant. In DNA, the CDR3 is TGTGCCAGCAGCTTCGAGCGGGAGGGCCCTCGGAACATTCAGTACTTC. The encoded protein is CASSFEREGPRNIQYF.